These T cell receptor beta chains were read from a single sample in a study of shared clonotypes between healthy human individuals. Clones were sequenced by immunoSEQ multiplex PCR, and TCRdb holds only the in-frame ones, with some missing. This table holds some 1 million clones, around 74% found once. Sequencing was done on a sample of memory CD4+ T cells sorted from blood. Every receptor here comes from a young man in good health. CDR3s include the opening cysteine and the closing phenylalanine or tryptophan.

TRBJ1-5	TRBV28	CASRNRGPKNQPQHF
TRBJ1-5	TRBV18	CASSPGGGGASNQPQHF
TRBJ1-2	TRBV4-2	CASSLAMDNYGYTF
TRBJ2-3	TRBV4-2	CASSRATGGPSTDTQYF
TRBJ1-2	TRBV5-4	CASSLDRRGGYGYTF
TRBJ2-5	TRBV6-1	CASSVRSGLQETQYF
TRBJ2-3	TRBV6-1	CASSASKGGGLTSTDTQYF
TRBJ1-2	TRBV7-9	CASSRDRGSYGYTF
TRBJ1-1	TRBV13	CASSLMGRSEAFF
TRBJ2-2	TRBV27	CASSQDTLNTGELFF
TRBJ1-1	TRBV2	CASKGQPNTEAFF
TRBJ1-4	TRBV2	CASMQGVGEKLFF
TRBJ2-3	TRBV25-1	CASKRGSTDTQYF
TRBJ2-7	TRBV11-2	CASSLGSRPDLEQYF
TRBJ2-4	TRBV19	CASSILLRGYAKNIQYF
TRBJ1-1	TRBV5-4	CASSRYIGVQGTEAFF
TRBJ1-2	TRBV29-1	CSVGKGSVYGYTF
TRBJ2-1	TRBV5-4	CAGTRDRGSIEQFF
TRBJ2-3	TRBV7-8	CASSFRSRGGATDTQYF
TRBJ1-1	TRBV6-4	CASSEQENTEAFF
TRBJ2-5	TRBV7-9	CASSFSVAFGGAQYF
TRBJ1-2	TRBV4-3	CASSQEWGPVHGYTF
TRBJ2-5	TRBV18	CASSPQGARETQYF
TRBJ1-1	TRBV18	CASSLGQGYLFF
TRBJ2-1	TRBV7-9	CASSLRGTRYNEQFF
TRBJ2-3	TRBV6-1	CASSRTYSSTDTQYF
TRBJ2-1	TRBV7-6	CASSSSGTHNEQFF
TRBJ1-4	TRBV28	CASSSGDRGPEKLFF
TRBJ1-5	TRBV19	CASSLRSGFINQPQHF
TRBJ2-7	TRBV30	CAWNAYFHGTGAYEQYF
TRBJ2-7	TRBV28	CASSLGGTYEQYF
TRBJ1-2	TRBV28	CASSPRQSYGYTF
TRBJ1-2	TRBV7-2	CASSLDRASYGYTF
TRBJ2-7	TRBV19	CASSRGTDPSYEQYF
TRBJ2-3	TRBV10-3	CAISLDRVTDTQYF
TRBJ2-7	TRBV5-6	CASSPTGQGAIYEQYF
TRBJ1-1	TRBV6-1	CAISDRGGNTEAFF
TRBJ1-4	TRBV4-1	CASSQGRTWGANEKLFF
TRBJ1-5	TRBV6-1	CASRDRYYSNQPQHF
TRBJ2-7	TRBV5-4	CASSAPGTGLYEQYF
TRBJ2-7	TRBV7-8	CASSLYGGAMEQYF
TRBJ1-1	TRBV27	CASSFLRGVDTEAFF
TRBJ2-1	TRBV5-1	CASSLVPADYNEQFF
TRBJ2-7	TRBV7-9	CASRLSSSKGQYF
TRBJ1-2	TRBV28	CASSPGNYGYTF
TRBJ1-4	TRBV7-2	CASSLSGLGAGEKLFF